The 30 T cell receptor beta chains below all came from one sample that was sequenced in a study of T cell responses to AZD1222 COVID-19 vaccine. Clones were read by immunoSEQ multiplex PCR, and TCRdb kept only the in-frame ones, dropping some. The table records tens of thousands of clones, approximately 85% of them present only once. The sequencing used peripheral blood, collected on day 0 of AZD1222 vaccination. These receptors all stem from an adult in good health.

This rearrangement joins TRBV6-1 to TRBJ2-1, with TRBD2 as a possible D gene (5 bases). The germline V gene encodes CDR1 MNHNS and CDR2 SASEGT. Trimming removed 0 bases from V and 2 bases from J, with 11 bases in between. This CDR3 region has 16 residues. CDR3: CASSEALGLTYNEQFF. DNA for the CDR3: TGTGCCAGCAGTGAAGCGCTTGGACTCACCTACAATGAGCAGTTCTTC.

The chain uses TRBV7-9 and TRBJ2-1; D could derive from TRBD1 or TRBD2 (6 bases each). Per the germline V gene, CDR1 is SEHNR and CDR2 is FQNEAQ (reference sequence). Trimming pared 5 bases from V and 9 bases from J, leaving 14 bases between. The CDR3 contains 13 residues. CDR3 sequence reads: CASSQLQGGEQFF. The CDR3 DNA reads TGTGCCAGCAGCCAGTTACAGGGAGGTGAGCAGTTCTTC.

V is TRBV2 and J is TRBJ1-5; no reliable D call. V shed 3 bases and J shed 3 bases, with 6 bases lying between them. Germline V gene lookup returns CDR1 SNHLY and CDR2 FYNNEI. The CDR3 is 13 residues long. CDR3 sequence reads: CASSETANQPQHF. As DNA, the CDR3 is TGTGCCAGCAGTGAGACGGCCAATCAGCCCCAGCATTTT.

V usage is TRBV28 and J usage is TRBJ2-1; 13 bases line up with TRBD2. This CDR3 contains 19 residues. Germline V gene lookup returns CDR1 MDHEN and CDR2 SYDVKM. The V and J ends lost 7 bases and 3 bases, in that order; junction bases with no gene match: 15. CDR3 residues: CASTVGVTSGGLLYNEQFF. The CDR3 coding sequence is TGTGCCAGCACAGTGGGGGTGACTAGCGGGGGGTTACTCTACAATGAGCAGTTCTTC.

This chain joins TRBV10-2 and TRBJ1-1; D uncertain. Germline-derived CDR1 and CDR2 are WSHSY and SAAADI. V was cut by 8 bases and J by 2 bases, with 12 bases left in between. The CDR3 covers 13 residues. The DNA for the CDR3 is TGCGCCAGCTCCCCGATGGATAACACTGAAGCTTTCTTT. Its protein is CASSPMDNTEAFF.

CDR3 DNA: TGTGCCAGCAGTTGGGGCGGAGGCTACACCTTC. Translating it yields CASSWGGGYTF. The chain couples TRBV12-3 or TRBV12-4 to TRBJ1-2; perhaps TRBD1 as D (5 bases). V dropped 4 bases and J dropped 8 bases, with 8 bases sitting between them. The CDR3 sequence is 11 residues long.

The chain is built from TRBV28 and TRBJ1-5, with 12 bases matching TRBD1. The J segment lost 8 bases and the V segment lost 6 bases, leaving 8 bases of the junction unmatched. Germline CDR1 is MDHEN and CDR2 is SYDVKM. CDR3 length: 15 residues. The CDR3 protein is CASSPGTGGAKPQHF. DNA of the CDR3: TGTGCCAGCAGCCCGGGGACAGGGGGCGCGAAGCCCCAGCATTTT.

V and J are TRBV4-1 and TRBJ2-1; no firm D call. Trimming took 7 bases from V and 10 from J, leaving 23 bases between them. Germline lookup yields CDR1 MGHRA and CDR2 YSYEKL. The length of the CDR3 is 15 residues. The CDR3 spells CASTQRISPNLEQFF. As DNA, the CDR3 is TGCGCCAGCACCCAGAGGATCTCCCCCAATTTGGAGCAGTTCTTC.

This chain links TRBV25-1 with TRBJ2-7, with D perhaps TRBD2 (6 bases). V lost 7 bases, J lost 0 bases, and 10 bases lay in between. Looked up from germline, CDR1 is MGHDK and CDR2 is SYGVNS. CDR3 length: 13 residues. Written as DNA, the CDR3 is TGTGCCAGCATGAGGGAGGCCTCCTACGAGCAGTACTTC. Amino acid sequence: CASMREASYEQYF.

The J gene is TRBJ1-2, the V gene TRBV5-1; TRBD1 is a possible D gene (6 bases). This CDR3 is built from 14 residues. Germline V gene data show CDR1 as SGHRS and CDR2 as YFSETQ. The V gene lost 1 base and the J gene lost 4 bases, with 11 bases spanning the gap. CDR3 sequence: CASSLRGRGYGYTF. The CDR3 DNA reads TGCGCCAGCAGCTTGCGGGGCAGGGGCTATGGCTACACCTTC. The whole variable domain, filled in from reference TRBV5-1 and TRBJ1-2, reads KAGVTQTPRYLIKTRGQQVTLSCSPISGHRSVSWYQQTPGQGLQFLFEYFSETQRNKGNFPGRFSGRQFSNSRSEMNVSTLELGDSALYLCASSLRGRGYGYTFGSGTRLTVV.

CDR3 protein: CAIRSDWTNNEQFF. For the CDR3, the DNA is TGTGCCATCAGGAGTGATTGGACGAACAATGAGCAGTTCTTC. This chain connects TRBV10-3 to TRBJ2-1; D remains ambiguous. This CDR3 region has 14 residues. Germline loops: CDR1 ENHRY, CDR2 SYGVKD. The ends were cut back, 6 bases at V and 5 bases at J, with 14 bases in the middle.

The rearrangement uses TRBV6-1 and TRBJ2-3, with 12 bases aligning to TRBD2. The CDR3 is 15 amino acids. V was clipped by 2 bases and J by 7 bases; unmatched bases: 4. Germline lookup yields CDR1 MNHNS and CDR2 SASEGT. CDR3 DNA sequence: TGTGCCAGCAGTGAATGGACTAGCGGGGTTTATACGCAGTATTTT. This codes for CASSEWTSGVYTQYF.

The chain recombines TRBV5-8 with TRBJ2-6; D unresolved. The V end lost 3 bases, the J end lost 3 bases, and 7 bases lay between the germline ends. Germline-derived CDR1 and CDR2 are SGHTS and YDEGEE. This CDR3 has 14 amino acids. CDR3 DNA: TGTGCCAGCAGCTCGAGTTATGGGGCCAACGTCCTGACTTTC. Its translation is CASSSSYGANVLTF.

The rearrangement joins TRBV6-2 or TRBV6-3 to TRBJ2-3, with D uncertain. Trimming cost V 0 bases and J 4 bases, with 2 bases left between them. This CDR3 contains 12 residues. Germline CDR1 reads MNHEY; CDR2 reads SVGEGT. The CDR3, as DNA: TGTGCCAGCAGTTACTCCTCAGATACGCAGTATTTT. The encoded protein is CASSYSSDTQYF.

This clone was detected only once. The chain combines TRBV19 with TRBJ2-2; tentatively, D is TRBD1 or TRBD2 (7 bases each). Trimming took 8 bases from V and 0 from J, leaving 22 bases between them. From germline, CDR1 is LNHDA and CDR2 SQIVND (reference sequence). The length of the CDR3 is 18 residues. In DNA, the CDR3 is TGTGCCAGTGGGGGACAGACTAGCCCAACCGCGAACACCGGGGAGCTGTTTTTT. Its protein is CASGGQTSPTANTGELFF.

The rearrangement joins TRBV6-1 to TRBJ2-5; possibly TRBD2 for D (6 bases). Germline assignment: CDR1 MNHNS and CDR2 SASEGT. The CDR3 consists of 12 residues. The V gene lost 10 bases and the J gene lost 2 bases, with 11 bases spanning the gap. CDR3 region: CATRDLQETQYF. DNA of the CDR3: TGTGCCACCCGGGACTTACAAGAGACCCAGTACTTC.

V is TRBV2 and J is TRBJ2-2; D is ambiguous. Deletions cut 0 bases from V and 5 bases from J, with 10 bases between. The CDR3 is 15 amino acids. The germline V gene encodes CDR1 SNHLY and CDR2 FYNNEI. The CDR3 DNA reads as TGTGCCAGCAGTGAAGCGCTTCACGAGACCGGGGAGCTGTTTTTT. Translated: CASSEALHETGELFF.

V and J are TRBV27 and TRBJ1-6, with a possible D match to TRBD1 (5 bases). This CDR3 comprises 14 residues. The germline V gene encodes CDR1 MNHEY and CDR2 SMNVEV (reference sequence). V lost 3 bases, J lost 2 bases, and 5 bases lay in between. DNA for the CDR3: TGTGCCAGCAGTTTGGGGGCCTATAATTCACCCCTCCACTTT. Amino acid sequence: CASSLGAYNSPLHF.

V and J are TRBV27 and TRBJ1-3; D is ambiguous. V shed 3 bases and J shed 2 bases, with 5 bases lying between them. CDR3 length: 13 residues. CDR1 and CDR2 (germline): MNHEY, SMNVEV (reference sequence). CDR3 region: CASSLSTGNTIYF. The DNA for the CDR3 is TGTGCCAGCAGTTTGAGTACTGGAAACACCATATATTTT.

The CDR3 nucleotides are TGTGCCAGCAGGGAGAGGAGGGAAAGTCTTTACGAGCAGTACTTC. Protein: CASRERRESLYEQYF. The chain is built from TRBV6-6 and TRBJ2-7; TRBD2 is a possible D gene (6 bases). CDR1 MNHNY and CDR2 SVGAGI come from the germline V gene (reference sequence). The V end was cut by 6 bases, the J end by 4 bases, with 19 bases between. The CDR3 contains 15 residues.

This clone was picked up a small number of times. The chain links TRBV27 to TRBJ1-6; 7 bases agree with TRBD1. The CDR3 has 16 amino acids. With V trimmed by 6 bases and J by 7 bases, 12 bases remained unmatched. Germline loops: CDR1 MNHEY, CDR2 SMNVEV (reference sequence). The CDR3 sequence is CASRPSTGSVNSPLHF. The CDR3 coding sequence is TGTGCCAGCAGACCCTCGACAGGGAGCGTAAATTCACCCCTCCACTTT.

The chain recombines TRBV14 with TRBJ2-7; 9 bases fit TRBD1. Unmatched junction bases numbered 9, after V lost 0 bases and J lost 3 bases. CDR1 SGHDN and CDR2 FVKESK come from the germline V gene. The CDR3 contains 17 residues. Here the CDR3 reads CASSQDKPGQGNYEQYF. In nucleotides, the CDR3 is TGTGCCAGCAGCCAAGATAAGCCAGGACAGGGGAACTACGAGCAGTACTTC.

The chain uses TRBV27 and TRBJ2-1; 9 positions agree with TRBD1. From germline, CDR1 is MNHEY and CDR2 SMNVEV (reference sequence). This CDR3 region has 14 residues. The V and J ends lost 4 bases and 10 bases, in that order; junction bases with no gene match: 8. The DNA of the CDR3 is TGTGCCAGCAGTTACCGGGACAGGGCAAGCGAGCAGTTCTTC. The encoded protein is CASSYRDRASEQFF.

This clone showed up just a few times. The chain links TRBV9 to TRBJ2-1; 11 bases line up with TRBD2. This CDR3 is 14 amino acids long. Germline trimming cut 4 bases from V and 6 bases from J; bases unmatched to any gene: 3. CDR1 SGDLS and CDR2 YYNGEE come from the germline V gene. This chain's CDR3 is CASSSSGGANEQFF. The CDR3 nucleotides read TGTGCCAGCAGCAGTAGCGGGGGGGCCAATGAGCAGTTCTTC. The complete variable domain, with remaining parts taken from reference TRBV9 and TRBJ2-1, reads DSGVTQTPKHLITATGQRVTLRCSPRSGDLSVYWYQQSLDQGLQFLIQYYNGEERAKGNILERFSAQQFPDLHSELNLSSLELGDSALYFCASSSSGGANEQFFGPGTRLTVL.

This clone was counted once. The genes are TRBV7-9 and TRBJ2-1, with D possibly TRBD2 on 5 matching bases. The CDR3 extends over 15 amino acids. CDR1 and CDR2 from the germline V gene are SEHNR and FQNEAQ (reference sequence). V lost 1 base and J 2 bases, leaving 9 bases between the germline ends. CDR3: CASSLDSGAYNEQFF. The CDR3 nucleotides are TGTGCCAGCAGCTTAGACAGCGGAGCCTACAATGAGCAGTTCTTC.

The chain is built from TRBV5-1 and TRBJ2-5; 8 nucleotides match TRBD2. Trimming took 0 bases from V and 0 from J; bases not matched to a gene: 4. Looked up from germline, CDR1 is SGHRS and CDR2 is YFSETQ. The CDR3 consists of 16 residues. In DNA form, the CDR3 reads TGCGCCAGCAGCTTGGCCGGCGGGGGGAACCAAGAGACCCAGTACTTC. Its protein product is CASSLAGGGNQETQYF.

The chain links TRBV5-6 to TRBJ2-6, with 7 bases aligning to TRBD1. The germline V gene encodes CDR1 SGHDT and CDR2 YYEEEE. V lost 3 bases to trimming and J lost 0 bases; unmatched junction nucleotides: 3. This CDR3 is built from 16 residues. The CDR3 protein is CASSSGQYSGANVLTF. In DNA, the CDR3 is TGTGCCAGCAGCTCGGGACAGTACTCTGGGGCCAACGTCCTGACTTTC.

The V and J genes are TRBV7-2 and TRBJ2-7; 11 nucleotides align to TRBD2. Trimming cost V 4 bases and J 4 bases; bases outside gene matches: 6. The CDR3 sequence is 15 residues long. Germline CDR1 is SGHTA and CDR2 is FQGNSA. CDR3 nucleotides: TGTGCCAGCAGCTCCCGAACTAGCGGGGGTTACGAGCAGTACTTC. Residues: CASSSRTSGGYEQYF.

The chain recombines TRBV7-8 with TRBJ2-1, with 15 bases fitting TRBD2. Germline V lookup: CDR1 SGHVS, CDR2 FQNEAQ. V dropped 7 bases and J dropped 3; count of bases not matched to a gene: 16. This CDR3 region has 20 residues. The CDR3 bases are TGTGCCAGCACCCACCGGCCCTCGGGACTAGCGGGGGGACTCTACAATGAGCAGTTCTTC. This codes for CASTHRPSGLAGGLYNEQFF.

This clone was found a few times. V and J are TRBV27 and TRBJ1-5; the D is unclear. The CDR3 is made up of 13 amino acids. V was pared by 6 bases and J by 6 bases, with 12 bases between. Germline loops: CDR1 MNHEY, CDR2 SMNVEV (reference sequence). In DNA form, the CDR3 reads TGTGCCAGCAGCCCGACCGCCGTTCAGCCCCAGCATTTT. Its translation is CASSPTAVQPQHF.